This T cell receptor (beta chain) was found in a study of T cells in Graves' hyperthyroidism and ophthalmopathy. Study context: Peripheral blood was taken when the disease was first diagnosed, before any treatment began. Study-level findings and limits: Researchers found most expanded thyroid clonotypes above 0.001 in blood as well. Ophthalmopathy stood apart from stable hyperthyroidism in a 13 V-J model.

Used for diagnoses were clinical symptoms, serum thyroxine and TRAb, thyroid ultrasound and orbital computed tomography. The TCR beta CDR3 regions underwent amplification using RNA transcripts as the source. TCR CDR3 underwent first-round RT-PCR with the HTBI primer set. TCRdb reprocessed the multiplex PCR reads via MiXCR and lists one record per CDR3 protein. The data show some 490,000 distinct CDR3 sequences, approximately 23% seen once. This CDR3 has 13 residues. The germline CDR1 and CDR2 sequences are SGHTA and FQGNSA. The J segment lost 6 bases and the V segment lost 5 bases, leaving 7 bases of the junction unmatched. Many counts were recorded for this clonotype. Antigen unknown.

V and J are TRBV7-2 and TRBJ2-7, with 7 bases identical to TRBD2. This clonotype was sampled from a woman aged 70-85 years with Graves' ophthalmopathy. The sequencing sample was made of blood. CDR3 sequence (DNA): TGTGCCAGCAGCCCCACTAGCGACCCCGAGCAGTACTTC. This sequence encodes CASSPTSDPEQYF.